This entry features one TCR beta chain sequence. What it recognizes is unknown. Data came from immunoSEQ multiplex PCR; TCRdb stores just in-frame clones and leaves some out. The table has under 200,000 clones, roughly nine tenths seen once; the top ten hold less than 1.3%. Germline V gives CDR1 GTSNPN, CDR2 SVGIG (reference sequence). With 0 bases clipped from V and 4 bases from J, the junction kept 2 bases outside the gene matches. The CDR3 spans 14 residues. This sample is part of a study of T cell responses to AZD1222 COVID-19 vaccine. Study-wide findings and caveats: Repertoires were obtained only post-peak T cell response. Donors, mostly white British, included more females; clonal diversity was possibly underestimated. Spike-specific TCR depth and breadth grew after two AZD1222 doses. The study reported that nearly half of spike-specific TCRs target unmutated variant regions.

The sample in question was peripheral blood, obtained 28 days after the second AZD1222 dose. The TCR was taken from an adult who received the AZD1222 COVID-19 vaccine. The rearrangement joins TRBV30 to TRBJ2-3; 9 nucleotides match TRBD2. The DNA of the CDR3 is TGTGCCTGGAGTGTAGCGGGGGGCCCAGATACGCAGTATTTT. It specifies CAWSVAGGPDTQYF.